One sample yielded the 28 T cell receptor beta chains listed below, sequenced in a study of blood T cell repertoires in COVID-19. Assay used: immunoSEQ multiplex PCR; TCRdb lists only in-frame clones, some missing. This table holds about 160,000 clones, 80% to 90% found once. Sample: peripheral blood. Source of these receptors: a man older than 75 with acute or convalescent COVID-19.

The table lists this clone with a count of one. This chain connects TRBV24-1 to TRBJ2-2; 8 bases match TRBD2. The junction had 8 bases not matched to a gene; V was cut back by 7 bases and J by 8 bases. The CDR3 contains 14 residues. Germline CDR1 KGHDR, CDR2 SFDVKD. The CDR3 DNA sequence: TGTGCCACCAGCGCCGGGAGGGCCCTGGGGGAGCTGTTTTTT. It codes for CATSAGRALGELFF.

Of note for this clone: Other DNA sequences in the sample encode the same CDR3. The chain carries TRBV28 and TRBJ2-7; 11 bases fit TRBD1. J gave up 3 bases and V 5 bases, and 3 bases lay outside the gene matches. The CDR3 is 14 residues long. CDR1 MDHEN and CDR2 SYDVKM come from the germline V gene. CDR3 loop: CASSRTGGGYEQYF. The CDR3 bases are TGTGCCAGCAGTCGGACAGGGGGCGGCTACGAGCAGTACTTC.

The chain joins TRBV5-4 to TRBJ2-2, with D possibly being TRBD2 (5 bases). V was clipped by 0 bases and J by 6 bases, with 15 bases between them. The CDR3 contains 16 residues. Germline loops: CDR1 SGHNT, CDR2 YYREEE (reference sequence). The CDR3 spells CASSLESSDVSGELFF. CDR3 nucleotide sequence: TGTGCCAGCAGCTTGGAGAGTAGCGACGTCTCCGGGGAGCTGTTTTTT. Together with reference TRBV5-4 and TRBJ2-2, the CDR3 gives the full variable domain: ETGVTQSPTHLIKTRGQQVTLRCSSQSGHNTVSWYQQALGQGPQFIFQYYREEENGRGNFPPRFSGLQFPNYSSELNVNALELDDSALYLCASSLESSDVSGELFFGEGSRLTVL.

The chain uses TRBV6-5 and TRBJ2-1; D is undetermined. Germline CDR1 reads MNHEY; CDR2 reads SVGAGI. The V and J ends lost 5 bases and 0 bases respectively, with 11 bases between them. The CDR3 spans 15 residues. CDR3: CASSPTASSYNEQFF. In DNA, the CDR3 is TGTGCCAGCAGTCCGACTGCAAGCTCCTACAATGAGCAGTTCTTC.

This sequence joins TRBV27 and TRBJ1-2, with TRBD1 matching 11 bases. Germline CDR1 MNHEY, CDR2 SMNVEV (reference sequence). The V and J ends lost 4 bases and 6 bases, in that order; junction bases with no gene match: 4. The CDR3 totals 14 residues. CDR3 nucleotide sequence: TGTGCCAGCAGTTCAGGACAGGGGGCGCATGGCTACACCTTC. This codes for CASSSGQGAHGYTF.

This chain connects TRBV6-5 to TRBJ2-2; D is unresolved. The V and J ends lost 6 bases and 2 bases respectively, with 13 bases between them. From germline, CDR1 is MNHEY and CDR2 SVGAGI. This CDR3 has 15 amino acids. The CDR3 spells CASRVPDTNTGELFF. As DNA, the CDR3 is TGTGCCAGCAGGGTCCCAGACACAAACACCGGGGAGCTGTTTTTT.

This clone showed up just once. The J gene is TRBJ1-2, the V gene TRBV6-5; possible D gene TRBD1, 6 bases. Germline lookup yields CDR1 MNHEY and CDR2 SVGAGI. Between the trimmed V and J ends, which lost 7 bases and 4 bases, there was a span of 16 bases. This CDR3 comprises 14 residues. CDR3 DNA sequence: TGTGCCAGCACCATAGACAGGCTAGTCTATGGCTACACCTTC. Protein product: CASTIDRLVYGYTF.

The chain links TRBV3-1 (or the pseudogene TRBV3-2) to TRBJ2-3, with a possible D match to TRBD2 (6 bases). The V end lost 5 bases, the J end lost 6 bases, and 21 bases lay between the germline ends. CDR1 and CDR2 (germline): LGHDT, YNNKEL (reference sequence). The CDR3 loop spans 16 amino acids. The CDR3 here is CASSSPPYSAGDTQYF. The CDR3 nucleotides read TGTGCCAGCAGCTCCCCCCCCTATAGCGCGGGGGATACGCAGTATTTT.

Points on this clone: Other DNA sequences in this specimen translate into the identical CDR3. The J gene is TRBJ2-7, the V gene TRBV19; 9 bases are shared with TRBD2. Germline V gene data show CDR1 as LNHDA and CDR2 as SQIVND (reference sequence). The CDR3 is 15 amino acids. V lost 5 bases to trimming and J lost 3 bases; unmatched junction nucleotides: 8. CDR3 DNA sequence: TGTGCCAGTAGTGATACTAGCGGGCTTTACTACGAGCAGTACTTC. Its protein is CASSDTSGLYYEQYF.

This clone was counted once. The chain couples TRBV12-5 to TRBJ1-1; 9 bases are a match to TRBD1. The J segment lost 7 bases and the V segment lost 1 base, leaving 1 base of the junction unmatched. The CDR3 is made up of 13 amino acids. Germline V gene sequence: CDR1 LGHNT, CDR2 FRNRAP. CDR3 region: CASGLGGQGEAFF. CDR3 sequence (DNA): TGTGCTAGTGGTTTGGGGGGACAGGGTGAAGCTTTCTTT. The full variable domain, with the rest looked up from reference TRBV12-5 and TRBJ1-1, is DARVTQTPRHKVTEMGQEVTMRCQPILGHNTVFWYRQTMMQGLELLAYFRNRAPLDDSGMPKDRFSAEMPDATLATLKIQPSEPRDSAVYFCASGLGGQGEAFFGQGTRLTVV.

The rearrangement joins TRBV3-1 (or the pseudogene TRBV3-2) to TRBJ2-7; 7 nucleotides match TRBD2. Trimming removed 4 bases from V and 3 bases from J; junction bases left unmatched: 6. The CDR3 extends over 14 amino acids. The germline CDR1 and CDR2 sequences are LGHDT and YNNKEL (reference sequence). The DNA for the CDR3 is TGTGCCAGCAGCCCCCAAGCGGGGAACTACGAGCAGTACTTC. This translates into CASSPQAGNYEQYF.

This clone turned up a few times. The DNA of the CDR3 is TGCGCCAGCAGCTTCGCTATTCGGGAAGTCTATGGCTACACCTTC. Protein sequence: CASSFAIREVYGYTF. The V gene is TRBV5-1, the J gene TRBJ1-2; D gene ambiguous. This CDR3 comprises 15 residues. V was clipped by 2 bases and J by 4 bases, with 15 bases between them. CDR1 SGHRS and CDR2 YFSETQ come from the germline V gene.

V is TRBV6-5 and J is TRBJ1-2, with a tentative D call TRBD1 (6 bases). The CDR3 is 13 residues long. Trimming pared 6 bases from V and 9 bases from J, leaving 17 bases between. Germline loops: CDR1 MNHEY, CDR2 SVGAGI. CDR3 sequence reads: CASRQQGVWRYTF. CDR3 DNA sequence: TGTGCCAGCAGGCAACAGGGCGTATGGCGCTACACCTTC.

The chain recombines TRBV4-2 with TRBJ1-3; D is uncertain. V gave up 1 base and J gave up 0 bases, with 10 bases separating them. Germline V lookup: CDR1 LGHNA, CDR2 YNFKEQ. This CDR3 has 16 residues. Here the CDR3 DNA reads TGTGCCAGCAGCCAAGCCCAATCCGGCTCTGGAAACACCATATATTTT. It is translated as CASSQAQSGSGNTIYF.

The rearrangement links TRBV5-6 to TRBJ2-2; 9 bases are a match to TRBD2. Germline V gene lookup returns CDR1 SGHDT and CDR2 YYEEEE. The CDR3 runs to 15 residues. Trimming at V came to 2 bases and at J to 9 bases, leaving 8 bases not matched to a gene. The CDR3 nucleotides read TGTGCCAGCAGCTTTCCCCTAGCGGGGCCCCGGGAGCTGTTTTTT. It yields the protein CASSFPLAGPRELFF.

The chain has TRBV3-1 (or the pseudogene TRBV3-2) and TRBJ1-2; 8 bases agree with TRBD1. The CDR3 consists of 15 residues. V dropped 4 bases and J dropped 7; count of bases not matched to a gene: 11. Germline lookup yields CDR1 LGHDT and CDR2 YNNKEL (reference sequence). CDR3 sequence: CASSPTYRGIAGYTF. As DNA, the CDR3 is TGTGCCAGCAGCCCTACGTACAGGGGGATTGCTGGCTACACCTTC.

This clone occurred once. The chain uses TRBV5-4 and TRBJ2-2; TRBD2 matches 8 bases. The germline CDR1 and CDR2 sequences are SGHNT and YYREEE (reference sequence). The J segment lost 3 bases and the V segment lost 2 bases, leaving 3 bases of the junction unmatched. CDR3 length equals 15 residues. The CDR3 DNA sequence: TGTGCCAGCAGCTTCGGAGCGGGGGACACCGGGGAGCTGTTTTTT. Translation gives CASSFGAGDTGELFF.

V gene TRBV27 combines with J gene TRBJ2-1, with 10 bases fitting TRBD2. Germline CDR1 is MNHEY and CDR2 is SMNVEV (reference sequence). Trimming cost V 6 bases and J 4 bases; bases outside gene matches: 15. The CDR3 is 18 amino acids. This chain's CDR3 is CASSRRSFGLAVYNEQFF. The DNA of the CDR3 is TGTGCCAGCAGCCGCCGTAGTTTCGGACTAGCGGTTTACAATGAGCAGTTCTTC.

The chain joins TRBV2 to TRBJ1-4; TRBD1 is a possible D gene (6 bases). This CDR3 region has 13 residues. V gave up 4 bases and J gave up 7 bases, with 10 bases separating them. Germline lookup yields CDR1 SNHLY and CDR2 FYNNEI. The CDR3, as DNA: TGTGCCAGCAGTGGCGGACAGTTTGAAAAACTGTTTTTT. This codes for CASSGGQFEKLFF.

The V call is TRBV10-2, the J call TRBJ2-5, with 12 bases fitting TRBD2. Trimming at V came to 6 bases and at J to 2 bases, leaving 4 bases not matched to a gene. Looked up from germline, CDR1 is WSHSY and CDR2 is SAAADI. The CDR3 has 15 residues. CDR3 DNA sequence: TGCGCCAGCAGCCCCGGGACTAGCGGGCAAGAGACCCAGTACTTC. Translated, it gives CASSPGTSGQETQYF.

The V gene is TRBV15, the J gene TRBJ1-5, with D uncertain. The CDR3 has 15 amino acids. In germline, CDR1 is LNHNV, CDR2 YYDKDF (reference sequence). V lost 1 base to trimming and J lost 4 bases, with 11 bases between them. CDR3 loop: CATSRGSSGNQPQHF. The CDR3 coding sequence is TGTGCCACCAGCAGAGGTTCAAGCGGGAATCAGCCCCAGCATTTT.

The rearrangement uses TRBV14 and TRBJ2-3; 7 bases are shared with TRBD1. This CDR3 spans 15 amino acids. Germline CDR1 is SGHDN and CDR2 is FVKESK. The V gene end was trimmed by 4 bases and the J gene end by 2 bases; junction bases not matched to a gene: 6. The CDR3 DNA reads TGTGCCAGCAGCCCTCTGGACAGGACCACAGATACGCAGTATTTT. Protein sequence: CASSPLDRTTDTQYF.

This chain links TRBV7-9 with TRBJ1-6, with 9 bases identical to TRBD1. This CDR3 is 15 amino acids long. The V gene's germline CDR1 is SEHNR and CDR2 FQNEAQ (reference sequence). J gave up 7 bases and V 6 bases, and 7 bases lay outside the gene matches. The CDR3 spells CASSRNGTGNSPLHF. The CDR3 DNA reads as TGTGCCAGCAGTCGAAACGGGACAGGGAATTCACCCCTCCACTTT.

This rearrangement joins TRBV7-4 to TRBJ1-1; 12 nucleotides align to TRBD1. This CDR3 comprises 17 residues. Germline trimming cut 5 bases from V and 4 bases from J; bases unmatched to any gene: 11. CDR1 and CDR2 from the germline V gene are SGHVT and SQSDAQ. This chain's CDR3 is CASSLSGTGGAGTEAFF. CDR3 coding DNA: TGTGCCAGCAGCCTTTCCGGGACAGGGGGCGCCGGCACTGAAGCTTTCTTT.

This CDR3 is CASSIDWRQGLNQPQHF. The CDR3 coding sequence is TGTGCCAGTAGTATAGATTGGCGGCAGGGCCTTAATCAGCCCCAGCATTTT. The chain links TRBV19 to TRBJ1-5; weak D call: TRBD1 (5 bases). Trimming stripped 0 bases from V and 4 bases from J, with 16 bases between. From germline, CDR1 is LNHDA and CDR2 SQIVND (reference sequence). The CDR3 contains 17 residues.

This clone was observed a handful of times. V usage is TRBV5-1 and J usage is TRBJ1-2, with D perhaps TRBD1 (5 bases). The CDR3 consists of 16 residues. The V gene lost 3 bases and the J gene lost 2 bases, with 17 bases spanning the gap. Germline V gives CDR1 SGHRS, CDR2 YFSETQ. The CDR3 sequence: CASSWSQVGGNYGYTF. DNA of the CDR3: TGCGCCAGCAGCTGGTCCCAGGTGGGGGGGAACTATGGCTACACCTTC.

The gene calls are TRBV3-1 (or the pseudogene TRBV3-2) and TRBJ1-2, with TRBD1 matching over 8 bases. The germline V gene has CDR1 LGHDT and CDR2 YNNKEL (reference sequence). Trimming cost V 6 bases and J 8 bases; bases outside gene matches: 8. This CDR3 comprises 13 residues. CDR3 residues: CASRPQGAWGYTF. In DNA, the CDR3 is TGTGCCAGCAGACCTCAGGGGGCGTGGGGCTACACCTTC.

J is TRBJ1-1 and V is TRBV6-5; 7 bases map to TRBD1. J lost 7 bases, V lost 7 bases, and 3 bases had no gene match. The length of the CDR3 is 11 residues. Germline V CDR1 and CDR2: MNHEY, SVGAGI. CDR3 in amino acids: CASMNRGEAFF. The CDR3 region has the DNA TGTGCCAGCATGAACAGGGGTGAAGCTTTCTTT.